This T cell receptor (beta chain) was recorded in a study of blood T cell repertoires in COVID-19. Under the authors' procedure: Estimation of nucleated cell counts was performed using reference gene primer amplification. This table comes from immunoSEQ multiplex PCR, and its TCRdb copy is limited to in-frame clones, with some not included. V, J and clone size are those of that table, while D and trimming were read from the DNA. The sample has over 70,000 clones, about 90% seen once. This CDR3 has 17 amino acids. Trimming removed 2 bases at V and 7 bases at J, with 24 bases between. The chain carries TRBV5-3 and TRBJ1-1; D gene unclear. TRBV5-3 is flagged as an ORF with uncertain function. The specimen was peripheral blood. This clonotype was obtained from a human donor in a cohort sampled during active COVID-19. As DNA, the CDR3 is TGTGCCAGAAGCTTTAGCGTCGTACAGTGTCAGGAGGTTGAAGCTTTCTTT. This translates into CARSFSVVQCQEVEAFF.